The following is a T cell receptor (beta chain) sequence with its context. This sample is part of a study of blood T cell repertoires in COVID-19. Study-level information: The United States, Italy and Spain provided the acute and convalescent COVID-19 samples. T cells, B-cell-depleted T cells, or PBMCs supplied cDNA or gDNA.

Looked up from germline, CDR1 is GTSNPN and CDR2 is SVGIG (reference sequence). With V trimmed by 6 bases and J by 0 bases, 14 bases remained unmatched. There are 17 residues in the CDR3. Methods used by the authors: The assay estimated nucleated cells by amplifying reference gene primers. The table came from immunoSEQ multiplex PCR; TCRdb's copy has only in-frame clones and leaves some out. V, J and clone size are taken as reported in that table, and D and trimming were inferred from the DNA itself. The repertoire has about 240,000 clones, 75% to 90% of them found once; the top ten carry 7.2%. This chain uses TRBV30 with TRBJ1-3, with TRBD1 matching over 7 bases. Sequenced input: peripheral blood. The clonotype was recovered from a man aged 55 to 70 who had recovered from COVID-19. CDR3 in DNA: TGTGCCTGCAGACGCACCGGGACAGTATACTCTGGAAACACCATATATTTT. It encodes CACRRTGTVYSGNTIYF.